A single sample gave rise to the 5 T cell receptor beta chains below, sequenced in a study of neurological immune-mediated disorders. TCRdb re-called the 5' RACE reads with MiXCR, one entry per CDR3 protein. This table holds tens of thousands of distinct CDR3 sequences, 4.5% to 7% found once. Material for sequencing was CD4+ T cells from blood. These TCRs come from a woman between 18 and 29 years old with multiple sclerosis.

This clonotype was observed many times. The chain couples TRBV5-1 to TRBJ2-5, with 8 bases matching TRBD1. The junction had 6 bases not matched to a gene; V was cut back by 4 bases and J by 1 base. Germline lookup yields CDR1 SGHRS and CDR2 YFSETQ. This CDR3 region has 15 residues. CDR3 bases: TGCGCCAGCAGCGCGACAGGGGTCCCCCAAGAGACCCAGTACTTC. It is translated as CASSATGVPQETQYF.

This clonotype was counted at least ten times. The chain employs TRBV6-6 and TRBJ1-1; 9 bases fit TRBD1. CDR3 length: 15 residues. Germline CDR1 MNHNY, CDR2 SVGAGI (reference sequence). J lost 1 base, V lost 4 bases, and 4 bases had no gene match. CDR3 DNA: TGTGCCAGCAGTTGGCCGGGACAGGGGAACACTGAAGCTTTCTTT. Encoded protein: CASSWPGQGNTEAFF.

This clonotype was counted a few times. The V call is TRBV18, the J call TRBJ2-7; 7 nucleotides match TRBD1. CDR1 and CDR2 (germline): KGHSH, LQKENI. This CDR3 spans 13 amino acids. After removal of 4 bases from V and 10 bases from J, the junction contained 10 bases not matched to a gene. The CDR3 region has the DNA TGTGCCAGCTCACTGCTTGGGGACAGTCTACAGTACGTC. This translates into CASSLLGDSLQYV.

In this sample, this clonotype turned up a few times. The chain carries TRBV15 and TRBJ2-3; 7 bases match TRBD2. This CDR3 has 15 residues. Germline loops: CDR1 LNHNV, CDR2 YYDKDF (reference sequence). V lost 1 base to trimming and J lost 4 bases; unmatched junction nucleotides: 5. Here the CDR3 reads CATSRARGEADTQYF. CDR3 nucleotides: TGTGCCACCAGCAGAGCCCGGGGGGAGGCAGATACGCAGTATTTT.

The chain joins TRBV9 to TRBJ1-2; 7 bases map to TRBD1. Germline-derived CDR1 and CDR2 are SGDLS and YYNGEE. The CDR3 is 14 amino acids. V was pared by 0 bases and J by 6 bases, with 5 bases of the junction left unmatched. DNA of the CDR3: TGTGCCAGCAGCGTAGGAGTGACAGGGAATGGCTACACCTTC. Protein product: CASSVGVTGNGYTF.